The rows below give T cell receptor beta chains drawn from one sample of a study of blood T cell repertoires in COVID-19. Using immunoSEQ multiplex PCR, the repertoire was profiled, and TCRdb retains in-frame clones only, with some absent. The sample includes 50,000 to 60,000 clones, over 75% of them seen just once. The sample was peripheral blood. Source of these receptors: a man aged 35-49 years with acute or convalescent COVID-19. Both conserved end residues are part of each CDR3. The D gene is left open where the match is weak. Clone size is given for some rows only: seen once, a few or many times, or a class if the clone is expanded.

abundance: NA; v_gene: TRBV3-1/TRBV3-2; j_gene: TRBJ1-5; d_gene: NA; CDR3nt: TGTGCCAGCAGCCAATCCTCAGGGGCTAGCAATCAGCCCCAGCATTTT; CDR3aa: CASSQSSGASNQPQHF
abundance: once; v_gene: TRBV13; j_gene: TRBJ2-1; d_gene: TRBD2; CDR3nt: TGTGCCAGCAGCTTAATCCGGCGGGGGGACAATGAGCAGTTCTTC; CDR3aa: CASSLIRRGDNEQFF
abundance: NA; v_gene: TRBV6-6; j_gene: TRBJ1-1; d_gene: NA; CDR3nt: TGTGCCAGCAGACCCACTGGACAGCGAAACACTGAAGCTTTCTTT; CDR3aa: CASRPTGQRNTEAFF
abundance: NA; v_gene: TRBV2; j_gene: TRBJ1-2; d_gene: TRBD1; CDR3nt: TGTGCCAGCAGTGAGACAGGGGGCCGCAACTATGGCTACACCTTC; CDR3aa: CASSETGGRNYGYTF
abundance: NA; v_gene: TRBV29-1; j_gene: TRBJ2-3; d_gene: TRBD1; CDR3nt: TGCAGCTCTTCATCGGGACAGGGTACACATACGCAGTATTTT; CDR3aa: CSSSSGQGTHTQYF
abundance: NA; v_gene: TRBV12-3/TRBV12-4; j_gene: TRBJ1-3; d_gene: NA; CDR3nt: TGTGCCAGCAGTGTCCGGGACACCCGTTCTTATTTT; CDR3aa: CASSVRDTRSYF
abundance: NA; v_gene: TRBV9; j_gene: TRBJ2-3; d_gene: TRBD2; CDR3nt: TGTGCCAGCAGCGCCCGACTAGCGGGAGGTGGGGGCCCCACAGATACGCAGTATTTT; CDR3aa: CASSARLAGGGGPTDTQYF
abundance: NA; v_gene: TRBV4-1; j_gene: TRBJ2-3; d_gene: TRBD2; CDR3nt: TGCGCCAGCAGCCACCCTTTATTTCTAGCGGGGCCCACAGATACGCAGTATTTT; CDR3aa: CASSHPLFLAGPTDTQYF
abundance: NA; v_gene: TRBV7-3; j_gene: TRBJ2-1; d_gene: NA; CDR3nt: TGTGCCAGCAGCTTAAGGACGGGAGCCTACAATGAGCAGTTCTTC; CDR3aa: CASSLRTGAYNEQFF
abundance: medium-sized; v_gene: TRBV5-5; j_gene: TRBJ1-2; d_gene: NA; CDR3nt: TGTGCCCTTGGAGGGCCTGAAGGCTACACCTTC; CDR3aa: CALGGPEGYTF
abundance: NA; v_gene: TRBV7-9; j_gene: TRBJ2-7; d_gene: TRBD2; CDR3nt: TGTGCCAGCAGCTCCACAAAGACTAGCGGGATCGAGCAGTACTTC; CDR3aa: CASSSTKTSGIEQYF
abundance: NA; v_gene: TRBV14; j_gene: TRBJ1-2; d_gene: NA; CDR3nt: TGTGCCAGCAGCCTCTTGAGTAACTATGGCTACACCTTC; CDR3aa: CASSLLSNYGYTF
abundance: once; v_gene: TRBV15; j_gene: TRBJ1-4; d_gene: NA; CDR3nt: TGTGCCACCAGCATAGGGGTACGCGAAAAACTGTTTTTT; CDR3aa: CATSIGVREKLFF
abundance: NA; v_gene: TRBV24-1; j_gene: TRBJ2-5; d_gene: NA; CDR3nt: TGTGCCACCAGTGGGGACACTGAAGAGACCCAGTACTTC; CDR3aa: CATSGDTEETQYF
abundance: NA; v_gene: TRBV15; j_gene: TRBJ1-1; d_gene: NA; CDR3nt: TGTGCCACCAGCAGACACAAAATTATGAACACTGAAGCTTTCTTT; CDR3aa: CATSRHKIMNTEAFF
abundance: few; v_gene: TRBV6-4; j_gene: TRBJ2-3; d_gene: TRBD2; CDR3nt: TGTGCCAGCACTGTGGAGGCGGGAGGAAAAGATACGCAGTATTTT; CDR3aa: CASTVEAGGKDTQYF
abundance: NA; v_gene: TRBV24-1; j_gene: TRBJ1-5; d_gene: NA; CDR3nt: TGTGCCACCAGTGATCAACGGTCCAATCAGCCCCAGCATTTT; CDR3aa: CATSDQRSNQPQHF
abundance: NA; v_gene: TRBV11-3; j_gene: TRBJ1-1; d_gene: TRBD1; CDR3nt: TGTGCCAGCAGCTCGACCCGTGGAGGACAGGGAGCTTTCTTT; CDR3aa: CASSSTRGGQGAFF
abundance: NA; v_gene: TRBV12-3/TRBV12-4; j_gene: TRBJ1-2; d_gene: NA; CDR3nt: TGTGCCAGCAGCCTGCAGGCTAACTATGGCTACACCTTC; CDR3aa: CASSLQANYGYTF
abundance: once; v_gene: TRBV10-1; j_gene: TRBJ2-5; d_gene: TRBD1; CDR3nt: TGCGCCAGCAGTGGGGCCTACGGACAGGGAAAAGAGACCCAGTACTTC; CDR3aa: CASSGAYGQGKETQYF
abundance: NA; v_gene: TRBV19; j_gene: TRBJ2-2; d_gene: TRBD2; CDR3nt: TGTGCCAGTAAGGCGGGAGGGGGAACCGGGGAGCTGTTTTTT; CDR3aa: CASKAGGGTGELFF
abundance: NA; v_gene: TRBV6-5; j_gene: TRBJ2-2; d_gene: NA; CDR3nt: TGTGCCAGCAGAGCGGGACAGGCCACCGGGGAGCTGTTTTTT; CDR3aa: CASRAGQATGELFF